This TCR beta chain was documented in a study of cytomegalovirus exposure and HLA in healthy donors. Study findings and constraints: A classifier reportedly called cytomegalovirus status with high sensitivity and specificity.

Note on this clone: Its antigen is as yet unknown. Other DNA sequences of this sample code for an identical CDR3.

This PCR relied on a set of 60 Vbeta primers and 13 Jbeta primers. This table comes from immunoSEQ multiplex PCR, and its TCRdb copy is limited to in-frame clones, with some not included. The sample yields approximately 150,000 clones, around 82% seen once. This CDR3 contains 17 residues. The V gene end was trimmed by 0 bases and the J gene end by 4 bases; junction bases not matched to a gene: 7. Germline V gene lookup returns CDR1 SGHRS and CDR2 YFSETQ. Source material: PBMCs. This receptor was identified in a woman aged 40 to 49 in good health and CMV-seropositive. The rearrangement joins TRBV5-1 to TRBJ2-1; 10 nucleotides line up with TRBD2. The chain's CDR3 is CASSLEASGRGYNEQFF. CDR3 DNA: TGCGCCAGCAGCTTGGAGGCTAGCGGGAGAGGTTACAATGAGCAGTTCTTC. Using reference TRBV5-1 and TRBJ2-1 for the parts outside the CDR3, the full variable domain is KAGVTQTPRYLIKTRGQQVTLSCSPISGHRSVSWYQQTPGQGLQFLFEYFSETQRNKGNFPGRFSGRQFSNSRSEMNVSTLELGDSALYLCASSLEASGRGYNEQFFGPGTRLTVL.